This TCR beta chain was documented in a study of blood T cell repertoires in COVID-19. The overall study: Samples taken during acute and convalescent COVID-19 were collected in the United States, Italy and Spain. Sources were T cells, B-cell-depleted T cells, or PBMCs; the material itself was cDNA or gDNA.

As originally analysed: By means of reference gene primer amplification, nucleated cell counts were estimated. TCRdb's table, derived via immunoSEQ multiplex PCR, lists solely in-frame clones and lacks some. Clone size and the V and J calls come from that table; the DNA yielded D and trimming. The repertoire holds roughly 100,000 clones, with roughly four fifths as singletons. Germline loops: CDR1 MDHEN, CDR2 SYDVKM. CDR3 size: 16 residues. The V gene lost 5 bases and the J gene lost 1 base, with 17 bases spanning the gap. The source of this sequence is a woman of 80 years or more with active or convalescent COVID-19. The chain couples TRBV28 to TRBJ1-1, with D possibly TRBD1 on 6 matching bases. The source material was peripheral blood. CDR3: CASSQINRVSNTEAFF. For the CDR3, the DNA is TGTGCCAGCAGTCAAATTAACAGGGTCTCGAACACTGAAGCTTTCTTT.